Only a few counts were recorded for the clone carrying this TCR beta chain. The antigen is undetermined. This specimen belongs to a study of blood T cells in healthy people across ages. Broader study findings: Per million T cells, TCR beta diversity dropped about linearly as age rose.

A second PCR of 7 to 11 cycles used a sample-barcoded 5' primer and a J-beta primer mix. Each CDR3 protein gets one entry after TCRdb re-called the 5' RACE reads with MiXCR. The top ten hold approximately 11% of the sample, which has about 1.6 million distinct CDR3 sequences, about 35% seen once. With 0 bases clipped from V and 2 bases from J, the junction kept 10 bases outside the gene matches. Germline assignment: CDR1 MNHEY and CDR2 SVGEGT. This CDR3 spans 20 amino acids. The chain carries TRBV6-2 or TRBV6-3 and TRBJ2-1, with TRBD2 matching 13 bases. The clonotype was recovered from a woman aged 25 to 45 in good health. Sequencing was carried out using blood. Here the CDR3 reads CASSYSQKLAGGPAYNEQFF. The CDR3 region has the DNA TGTGCCAGCAGTTACTCGCAGAAACTAGCGGGGGGGCCAGCCTACAATGAGCAGTTCTTC.